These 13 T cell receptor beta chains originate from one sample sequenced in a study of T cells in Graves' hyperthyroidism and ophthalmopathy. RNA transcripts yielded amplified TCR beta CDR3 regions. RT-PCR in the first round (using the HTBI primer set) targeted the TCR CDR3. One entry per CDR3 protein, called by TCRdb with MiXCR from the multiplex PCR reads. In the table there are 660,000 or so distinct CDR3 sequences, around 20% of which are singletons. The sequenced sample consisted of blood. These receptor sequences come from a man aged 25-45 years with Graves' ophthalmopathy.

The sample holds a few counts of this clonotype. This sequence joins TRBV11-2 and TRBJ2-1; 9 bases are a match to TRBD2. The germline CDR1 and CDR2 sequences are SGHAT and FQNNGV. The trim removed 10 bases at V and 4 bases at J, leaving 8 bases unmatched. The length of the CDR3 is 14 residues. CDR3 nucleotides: TGTGCCACCCAAATTAGCGGGAGATACAATGAGCAGTTCTTC. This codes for CATQISGRYNEQFF. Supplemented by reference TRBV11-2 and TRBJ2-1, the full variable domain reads EAGVAQSPRYKIIEKRQSVAFWCNPISGHATLYWYQQILGQGPKLLIQFQNNGVVDDSQLPKDRFSAERLKGVDSTLKIQPAKLEDSAVYLCATQISGRYNEQFFGPGTRLTVL.

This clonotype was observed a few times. CDR3 residues: CASSLDVRFSGNTIYF. The CDR3 region has the DNA TGTGCCAGCAGCTTAGACGTGAGGTTCTCTGGAAACACCATATATTTT. V usage is TRBV7-9 and J usage is TRBJ1-3; D remains ambiguous. The CDR3 has 16 amino acids. Trimming left V 1 base short and J 0 bases short, with 10 bases between. The germline CDR1 and CDR2 sequences are SEHNR and FQNEAQ (reference sequence).

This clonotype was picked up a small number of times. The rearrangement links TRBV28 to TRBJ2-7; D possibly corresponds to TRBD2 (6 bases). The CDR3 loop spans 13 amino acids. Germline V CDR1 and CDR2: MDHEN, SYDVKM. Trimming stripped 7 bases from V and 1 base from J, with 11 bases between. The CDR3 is CASIRDSSYEQYF. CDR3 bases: TGTGCCAGCATTCGGGACTCATCCTACGAGCAGTACTTC.

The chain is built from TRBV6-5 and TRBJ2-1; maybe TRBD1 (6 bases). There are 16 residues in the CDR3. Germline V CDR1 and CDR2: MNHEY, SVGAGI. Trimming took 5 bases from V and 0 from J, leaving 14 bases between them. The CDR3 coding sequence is TGTGCCAGCAGTCTACAGGGCGCTGGCTCCTACAATGAGCAGTTCTTC. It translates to CASSLQGAGSYNEQFF.

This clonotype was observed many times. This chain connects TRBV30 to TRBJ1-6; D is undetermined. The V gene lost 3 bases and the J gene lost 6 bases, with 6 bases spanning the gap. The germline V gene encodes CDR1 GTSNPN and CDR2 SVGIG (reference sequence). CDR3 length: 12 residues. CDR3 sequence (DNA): TGTGCCTGGAGGCGCTCTAATTCACCCCTCCACTTT. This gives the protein CAWRRSNSPLHF.

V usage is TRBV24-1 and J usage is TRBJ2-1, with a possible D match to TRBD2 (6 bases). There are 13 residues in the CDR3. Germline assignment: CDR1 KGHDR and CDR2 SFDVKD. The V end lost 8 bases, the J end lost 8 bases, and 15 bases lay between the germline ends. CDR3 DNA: TGTGCCACCATGGAGACGGGAGAACATGAGCAGTTCTTC. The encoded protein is CATMETGEHEQFF.

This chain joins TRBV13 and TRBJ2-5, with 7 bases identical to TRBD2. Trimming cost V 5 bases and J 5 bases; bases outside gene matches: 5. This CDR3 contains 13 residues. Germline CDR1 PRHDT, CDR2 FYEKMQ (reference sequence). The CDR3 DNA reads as TGTGCCAGCAGCGGGGGAGGGTTGGAGACCCAGTACTTC. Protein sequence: CASSGGGLETQYF.

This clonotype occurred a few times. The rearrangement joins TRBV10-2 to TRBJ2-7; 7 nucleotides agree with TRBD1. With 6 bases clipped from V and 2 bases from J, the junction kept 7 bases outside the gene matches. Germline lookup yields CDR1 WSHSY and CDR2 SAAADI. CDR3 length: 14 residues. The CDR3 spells CASRTGKGPYEQYF. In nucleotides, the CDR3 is TGCGCCAGCAGGACAGGGAAGGGTCCCTACGAGCAGTACTTC.

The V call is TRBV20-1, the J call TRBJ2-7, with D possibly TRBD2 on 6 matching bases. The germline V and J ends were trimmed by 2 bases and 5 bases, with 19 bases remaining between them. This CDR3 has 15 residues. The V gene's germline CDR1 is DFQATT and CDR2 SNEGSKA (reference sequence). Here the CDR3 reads CSARKWTGVDNEQYF. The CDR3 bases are TGCAGTGCTAGAAAATGGACGGGAGTGGATAACGAGCAGTACTTC.

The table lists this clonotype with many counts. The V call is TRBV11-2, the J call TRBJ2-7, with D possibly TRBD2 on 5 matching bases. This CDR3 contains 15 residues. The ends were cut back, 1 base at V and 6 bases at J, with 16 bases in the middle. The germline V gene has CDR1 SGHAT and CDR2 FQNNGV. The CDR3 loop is CASSLGAGLAGEQYF. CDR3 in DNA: TGTGCCAGCAGCTTAGGGGCGGGCTTGGCGGGCGAGCAGTACTTC.

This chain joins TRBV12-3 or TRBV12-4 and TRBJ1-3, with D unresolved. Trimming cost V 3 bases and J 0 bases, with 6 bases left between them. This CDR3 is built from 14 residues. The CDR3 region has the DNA TGTGCCAGCAGTTTCCTTGGCTCTGGAAACACCATATATTTT. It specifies CASSFLGSGNTIYF.

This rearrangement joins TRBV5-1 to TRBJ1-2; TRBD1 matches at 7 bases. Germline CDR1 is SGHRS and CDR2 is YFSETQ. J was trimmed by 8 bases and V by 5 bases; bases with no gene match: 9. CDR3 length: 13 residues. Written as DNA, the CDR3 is TGCGCCAGCAGTCAACAGGGGAGAGAAGGCTACACCTTC. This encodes CASSQQGREGYTF.

The CDR3: CASSFSLRRTTTNEKLFF. In nucleotides, the CDR3 is TGTGCCAGCAGTTTTTCCCTCCGACGTACGACAACTAATGAAAAACTGTTTTTT. This sequence joins TRBV28 and TRBJ1-4; D uncertain. The CDR3 runs to 18 residues. The ends were cut back, 3 bases at V and 0 bases at J, with 17 bases in the middle. Germline V CDR1 and CDR2: MDHEN, SYDVKM.